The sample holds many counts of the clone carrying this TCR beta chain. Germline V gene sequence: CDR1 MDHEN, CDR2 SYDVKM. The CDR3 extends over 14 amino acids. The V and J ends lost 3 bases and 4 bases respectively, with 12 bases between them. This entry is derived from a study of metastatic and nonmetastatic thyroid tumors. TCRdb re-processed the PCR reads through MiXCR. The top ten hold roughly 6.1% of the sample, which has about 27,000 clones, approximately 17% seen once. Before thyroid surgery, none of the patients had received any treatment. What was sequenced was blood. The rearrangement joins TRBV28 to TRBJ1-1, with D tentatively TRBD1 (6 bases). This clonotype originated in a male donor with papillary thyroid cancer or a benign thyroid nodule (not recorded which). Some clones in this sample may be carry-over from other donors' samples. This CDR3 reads CASSFDRRSTEAFF. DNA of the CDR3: TGTGCCAGCAGTTTTGACAGGAGGAGCACTGAAGCTTTCTTT.